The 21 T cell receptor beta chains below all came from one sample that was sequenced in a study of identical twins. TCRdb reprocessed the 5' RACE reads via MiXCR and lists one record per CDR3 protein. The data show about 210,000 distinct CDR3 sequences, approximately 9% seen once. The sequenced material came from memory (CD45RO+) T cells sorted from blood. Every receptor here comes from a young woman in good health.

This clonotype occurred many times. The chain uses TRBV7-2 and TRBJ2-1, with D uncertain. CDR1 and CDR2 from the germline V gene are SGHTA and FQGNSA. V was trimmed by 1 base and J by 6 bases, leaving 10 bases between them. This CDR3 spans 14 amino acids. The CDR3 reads CASSLGFMSNEQFF. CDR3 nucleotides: TGTGCCAGCAGCTTAGGTTTCATGTCCAATGAGCAGTTCTTC.

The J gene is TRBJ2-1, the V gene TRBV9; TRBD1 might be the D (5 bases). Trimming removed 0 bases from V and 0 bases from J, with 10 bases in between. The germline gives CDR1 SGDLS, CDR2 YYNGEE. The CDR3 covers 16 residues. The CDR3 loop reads CASSVDNRRSYNEQFF. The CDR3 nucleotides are TGTGCCAGCAGCGTAGATAACAGGCGCTCCTACAATGAGCAGTTCTTC. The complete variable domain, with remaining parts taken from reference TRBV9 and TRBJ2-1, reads DSGVTQTPKHLITATGQRVTLRCSPRSGDLSVYWYQQSLDQGLQFLIQYYNGEERAKGNILERFSAQQFPDLHSELNLSSLELGDSALYFCASSVDNRRSYNEQFFGPGTRLTVL.

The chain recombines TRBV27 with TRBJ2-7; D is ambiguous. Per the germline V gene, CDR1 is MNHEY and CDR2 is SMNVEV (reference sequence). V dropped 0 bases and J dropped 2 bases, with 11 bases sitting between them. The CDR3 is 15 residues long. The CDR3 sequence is CASSLSVVAAYEQYF. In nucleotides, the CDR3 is TGTGCCAGCAGTTTATCAGTGGTGGCAGCCTACGAGCAGTACTTC.

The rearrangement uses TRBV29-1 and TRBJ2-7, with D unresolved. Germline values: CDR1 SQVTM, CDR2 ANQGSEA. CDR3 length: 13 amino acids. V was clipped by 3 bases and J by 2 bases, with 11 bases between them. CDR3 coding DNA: TGCAGCGTTGAGTTGCAGTCCCCCTACGAGCAGTACTTC. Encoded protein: CSVELQSPYEQYF.

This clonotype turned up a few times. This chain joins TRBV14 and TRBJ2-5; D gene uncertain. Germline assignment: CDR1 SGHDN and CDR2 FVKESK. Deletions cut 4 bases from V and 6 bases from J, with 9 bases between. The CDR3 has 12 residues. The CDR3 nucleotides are TGTGCCAGCAGCCCGCAGATGAAGACCCAGTACTTC. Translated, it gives CASSPQMKTQYF.

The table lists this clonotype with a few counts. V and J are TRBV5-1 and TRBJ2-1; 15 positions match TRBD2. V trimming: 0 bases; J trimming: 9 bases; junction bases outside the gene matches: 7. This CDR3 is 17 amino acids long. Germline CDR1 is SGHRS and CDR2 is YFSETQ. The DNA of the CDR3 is TGCGCCAGCAGCTTGGAAAGGACTAGCGGGGGGGCGGGTGAGCAGTTCTTC. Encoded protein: CASSLERTSGGAGEQFF.

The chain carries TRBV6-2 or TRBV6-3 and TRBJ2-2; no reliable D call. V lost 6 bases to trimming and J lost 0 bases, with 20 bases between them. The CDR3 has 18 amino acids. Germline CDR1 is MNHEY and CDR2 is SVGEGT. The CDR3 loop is CASSHASYINSNTGELFF. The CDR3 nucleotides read TGTGCCAGCAGCCACGCCTCTTACATCAACTCGAACACCGGGGAGCTGTTTTTT.

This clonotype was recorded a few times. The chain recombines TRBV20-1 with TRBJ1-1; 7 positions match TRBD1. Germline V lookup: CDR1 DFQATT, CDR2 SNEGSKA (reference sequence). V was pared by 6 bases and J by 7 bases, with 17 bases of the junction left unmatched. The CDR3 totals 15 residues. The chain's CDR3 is CSADRQGAGLGEAFF. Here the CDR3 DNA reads TGCAGTGCCGACCGACAGGGAGCCGGTTTGGGTGAAGCTTTCTTT.

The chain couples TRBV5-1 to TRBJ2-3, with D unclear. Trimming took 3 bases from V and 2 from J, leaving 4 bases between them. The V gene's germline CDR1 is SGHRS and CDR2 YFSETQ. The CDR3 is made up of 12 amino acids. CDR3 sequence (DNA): TGCGCCAGCAGCTCCCACACAGATACGCAGTATTTT. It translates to CASSSHTDTQYF.

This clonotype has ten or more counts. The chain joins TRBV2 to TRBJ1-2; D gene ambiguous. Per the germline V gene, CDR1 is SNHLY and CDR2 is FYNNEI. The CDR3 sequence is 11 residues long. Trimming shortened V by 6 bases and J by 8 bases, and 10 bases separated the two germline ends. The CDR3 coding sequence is TGTGCCAGCAGCCCCGAGGTCGGCTACACCTTC. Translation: CASSPEVGYTF.

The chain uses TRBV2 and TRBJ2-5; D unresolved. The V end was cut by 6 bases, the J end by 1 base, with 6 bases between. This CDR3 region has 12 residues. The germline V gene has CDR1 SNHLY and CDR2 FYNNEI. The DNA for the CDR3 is TGTGCCAGCAGGCCTTTCCAAGAGACCCAGTACTTC. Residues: CASRPFQETQYF.

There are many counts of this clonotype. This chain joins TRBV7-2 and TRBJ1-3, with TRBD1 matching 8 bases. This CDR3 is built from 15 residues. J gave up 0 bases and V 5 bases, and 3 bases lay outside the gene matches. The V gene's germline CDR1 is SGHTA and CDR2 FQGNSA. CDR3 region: CASSQDRDSGNTIYF. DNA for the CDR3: TGTGCCAGCAGCCAGGACAGGGACTCTGGAAACACCATATATTTT.

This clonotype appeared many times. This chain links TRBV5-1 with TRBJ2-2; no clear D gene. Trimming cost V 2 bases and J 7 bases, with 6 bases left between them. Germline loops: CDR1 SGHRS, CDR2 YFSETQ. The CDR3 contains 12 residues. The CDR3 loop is CASSFFNGELFF. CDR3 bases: TGCGCCAGCAGCTTTTTTAACGGGGAGCTGTTTTTT.

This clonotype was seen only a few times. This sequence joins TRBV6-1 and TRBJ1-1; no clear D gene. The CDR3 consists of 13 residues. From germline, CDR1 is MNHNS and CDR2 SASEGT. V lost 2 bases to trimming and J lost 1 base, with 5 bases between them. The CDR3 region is CASSEIENTEAFF. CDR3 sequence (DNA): TGTGCCAGCAGTGAAATAGAGAACACTGAAGCTTTCTTT.

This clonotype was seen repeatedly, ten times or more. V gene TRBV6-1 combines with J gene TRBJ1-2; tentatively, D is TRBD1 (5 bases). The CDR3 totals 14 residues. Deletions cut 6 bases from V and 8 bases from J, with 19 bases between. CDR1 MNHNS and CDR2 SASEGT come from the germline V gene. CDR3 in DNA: TGTGCCAGCAGAGAGCGACAGCCGCTGCGGGGCTACACCTTC. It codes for CASRERQPLRGYTF.

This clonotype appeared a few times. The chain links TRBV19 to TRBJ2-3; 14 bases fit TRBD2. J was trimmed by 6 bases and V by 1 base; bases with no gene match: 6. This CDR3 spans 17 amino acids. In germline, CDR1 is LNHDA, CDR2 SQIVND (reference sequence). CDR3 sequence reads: CASSIAGLAGGLDTQYF. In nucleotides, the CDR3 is TGTGCCAGTAGTATAGCCGGACTAGCGGGAGGTCTTGATACGCAGTATTTT.

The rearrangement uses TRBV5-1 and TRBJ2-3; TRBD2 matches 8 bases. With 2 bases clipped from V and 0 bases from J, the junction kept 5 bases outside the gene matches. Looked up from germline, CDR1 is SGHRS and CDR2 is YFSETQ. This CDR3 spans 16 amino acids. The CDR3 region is CASSFIAGPSTDTQYF. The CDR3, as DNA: TGCGCCAGCAGCTTCATAGCGGGGCCAAGCACAGATACGCAGTATTTT. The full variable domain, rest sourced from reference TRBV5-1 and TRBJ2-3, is KAGVTQTPRYLIKTRGQQVTLSCSPISGHRSVSWYQQTPGQGLQFLFEYFSETQRNKGNFPGRFSGRQFSNSRSEMNVSTLELGDSALYLCASSFIAGPSTDTQYFGPGTRLTVL.

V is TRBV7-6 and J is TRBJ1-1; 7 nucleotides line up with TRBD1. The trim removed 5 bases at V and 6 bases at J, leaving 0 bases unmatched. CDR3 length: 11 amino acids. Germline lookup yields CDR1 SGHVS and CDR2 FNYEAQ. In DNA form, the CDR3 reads TGTGCCAGCAGCCAGGGGGCTGAAGCTTTCTTT. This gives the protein CASSQGAEAFF.

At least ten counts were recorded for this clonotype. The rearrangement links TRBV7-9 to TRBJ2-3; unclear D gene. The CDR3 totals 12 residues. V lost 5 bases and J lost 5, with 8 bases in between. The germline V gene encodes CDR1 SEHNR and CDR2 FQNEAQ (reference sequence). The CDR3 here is CASSRVLDTQYF. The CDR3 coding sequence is TGTGCCAGCAGCCGGGTGCTAGATACGCAGTATTTT.

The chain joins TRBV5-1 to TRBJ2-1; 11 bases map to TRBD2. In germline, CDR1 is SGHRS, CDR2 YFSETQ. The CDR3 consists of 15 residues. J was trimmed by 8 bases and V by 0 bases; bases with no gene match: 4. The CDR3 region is CASSLELAGAHEQFF. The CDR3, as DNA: TGCGCCAGCAGCTTGGAACTAGCGGGGGCACATGAGCAGTTCTTC.

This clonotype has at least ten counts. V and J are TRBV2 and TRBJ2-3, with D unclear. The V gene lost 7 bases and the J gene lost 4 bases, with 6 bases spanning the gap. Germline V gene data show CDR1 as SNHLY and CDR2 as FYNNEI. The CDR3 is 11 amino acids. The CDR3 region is CASMFADTQYF. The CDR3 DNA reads TGTGCCAGCATGTTCGCAGATACGCAGTATTTT.